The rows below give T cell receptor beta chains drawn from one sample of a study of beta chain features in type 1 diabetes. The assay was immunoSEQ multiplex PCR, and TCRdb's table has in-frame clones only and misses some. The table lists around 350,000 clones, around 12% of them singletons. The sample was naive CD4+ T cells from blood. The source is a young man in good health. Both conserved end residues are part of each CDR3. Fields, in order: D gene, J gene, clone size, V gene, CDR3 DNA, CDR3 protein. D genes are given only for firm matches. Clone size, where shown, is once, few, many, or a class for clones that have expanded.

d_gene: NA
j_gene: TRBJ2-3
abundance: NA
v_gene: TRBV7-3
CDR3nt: TGTGCCAGCAGCTTACTGGAGACAGATACGCAGTATTTT
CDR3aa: CASSLLETDTQYF

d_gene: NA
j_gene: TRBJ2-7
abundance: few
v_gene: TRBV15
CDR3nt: TGTGCCACCAGCAGAGATCTCTCGAGGGGGGGTTACGAGCAGTACTTC
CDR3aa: CATSRDLSRGGYEQYF

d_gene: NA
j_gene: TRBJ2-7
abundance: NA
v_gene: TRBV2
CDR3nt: TGTGCCAGCAGAGACGTCTCAGGGGTCCACGAGCAGTACTTC
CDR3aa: CASRDVSGVHEQYF

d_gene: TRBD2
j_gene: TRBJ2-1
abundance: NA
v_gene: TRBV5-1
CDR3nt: TGCGCCAGCAGCGGAAGCGGGAGCTCCTACAATGAGCAGTTCTTC
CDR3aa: CASSGSGSSYNEQFF

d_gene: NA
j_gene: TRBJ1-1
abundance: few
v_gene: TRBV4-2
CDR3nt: TGTGCCAGCAGCCAAGAGGCAACGACTGAAGCTTTCTTT
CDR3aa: CASSQEATTEAFF

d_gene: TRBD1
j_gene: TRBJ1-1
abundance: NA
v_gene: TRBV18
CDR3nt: TGTGCCAGCTCACCCAACTACTCGGACAGGGCCACTGAAGCTTTCTTT
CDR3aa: CASSPNYSDRATEAFF

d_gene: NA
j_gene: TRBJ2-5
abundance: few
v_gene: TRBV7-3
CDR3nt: TGTGCCAGCAGCTCGCAGGGAGAGACCCAGTACTTC
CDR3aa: CASSSQGETQYF

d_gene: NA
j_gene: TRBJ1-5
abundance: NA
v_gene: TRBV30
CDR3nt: TGTGCCTGGAGTGTGAGCGGTACTCAGCCCCAGCATTTT
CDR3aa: CAWSVSGTQPQHF

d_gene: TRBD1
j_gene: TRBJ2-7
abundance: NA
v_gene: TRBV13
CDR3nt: TGTGCCAGCAGCGACCACAGGGGGCTCTACGAGCAGTACTTC
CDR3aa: CASSDHRGLYEQYF

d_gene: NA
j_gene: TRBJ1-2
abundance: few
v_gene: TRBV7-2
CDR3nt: TGTGCCAGCAGCTTAGCGGGAGGATATGGCTACACCTTC
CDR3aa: CASSLAGGYGYTF

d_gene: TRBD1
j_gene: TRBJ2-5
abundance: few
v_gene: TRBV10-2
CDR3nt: TGCGCCAGCAGTGGGGGACAGGGCTGGGAGACCCAGTACTTC
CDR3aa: CASSGGQGWETQYF

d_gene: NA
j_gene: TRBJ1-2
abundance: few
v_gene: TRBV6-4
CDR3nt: TGTGCCAGCAGTGAAACCGGGACACCCCTCCGTGGTGGCTACACCTTC
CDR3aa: CASSETGTPLRGGYTF

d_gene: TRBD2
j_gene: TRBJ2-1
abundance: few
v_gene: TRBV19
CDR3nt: TGTGCCAGTAGTCCTCGGACTAGCGGGTCCTACAATGAGCAGTTCTTC
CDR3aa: CASSPRTSGSYNEQFF

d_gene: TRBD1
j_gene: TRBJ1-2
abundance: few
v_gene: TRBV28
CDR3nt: TGTGCCAGCAGTTTAGTGAGGGGGCGAGGCTACACCTTC
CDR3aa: CASSLVRGRGYTF